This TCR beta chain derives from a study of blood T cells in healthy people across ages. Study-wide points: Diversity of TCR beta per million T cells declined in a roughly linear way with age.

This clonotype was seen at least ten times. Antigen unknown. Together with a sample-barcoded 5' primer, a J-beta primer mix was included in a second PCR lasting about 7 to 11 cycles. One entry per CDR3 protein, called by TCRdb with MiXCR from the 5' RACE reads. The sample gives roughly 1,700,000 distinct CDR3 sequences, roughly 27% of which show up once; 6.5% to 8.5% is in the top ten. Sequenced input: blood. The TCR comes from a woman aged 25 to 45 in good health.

CDR3 amino acids: CATRDRGDEQYF. CDR3 coding DNA: TGTGCCACGAGGGACAGGGGGGACGAGCAGTACTTC. The V gene is TRBV6-6, the J gene TRBJ2-7, with 11 bases aligning to TRBD1. Germline V gene data show CDR1 as MNHNY and CDR2 as SVGAGI (reference sequence). The CDR3 has 12 amino acids. V was clipped by 10 bases and J by 5 bases; unmatched bases: 4.